The 28 T cell receptor beta chains given below trace back to one sample, sequenced in a study of cytomegalovirus exposure and HLA in healthy donors. Here immunoSEQ multiplex PCR was the method, and the copy in TCRdb shows in-frame clones only, minus some. The sample carries 120,000 or so clones, about 83% recorded once. Material: PBMCs. The receptors derive from a woman aged 30 to 39 in good health and CMV-seronegative.

This clone appeared a single time. The V call is TRBV12-5, the J call TRBJ2-7, with 9 nucleotides matching TRBD2. Germline values: CDR1 LGHNT, CDR2 FRNRAP. After removal of 0 bases from V and 9 bases from J, the junction contained 12 bases not matched to a gene. There are 16 residues in the CDR3. The CDR3 region is CASGLVHGGGGSAQYF. In DNA form, the CDR3 reads TGTGCTAGTGGTTTGGTACATGGCGGGGGGGGATCCGCGCAGTACTTC.

V usage is TRBV30 and J usage is TRBJ1-1; the D gene is possibly TRBD1 (5 bases). Per the germline V gene, CDR1 is GTSNPN and CDR2 is SVGIG (reference sequence). The CDR3 runs 13 residues. V dropped 3 bases and J dropped 7 bases, with 15 bases sitting between them. The CDR3 protein is CAWRGLGFDEAFF. The DNA of the CDR3 is TGTGCCTGGAGGGGGCTGGGGTTCGATGAAGCTTTCTTT.

This chain links TRBV5-1 with TRBJ1-4; a weak D match, TRBD1 (5 bases). Germline CDR1 is SGHRS and CDR2 is YFSETQ. V was trimmed by 4 bases and J by 0 bases, leaving 16 bases between them. The CDR3 contains 17 residues. CDR3 nucleotide sequence: TGCGCCAGCAGCGTCAAAGGGACTCCGACAACTAATGAAAAACTGTTTTTT. Translating it yields CASSVKGTPTTNEKLFF.

This chain uses TRBV30 with TRBJ2-1; 8 bases map to TRBD2. The V and J ends lost 3 bases and 4 bases, in that order; junction bases with no gene match: 17. Germline assignment: CDR1 GTSNPN and CDR2 SVGIG (reference sequence). This CDR3 has 18 amino acids. CDR3 DNA: TGTGCCTGGAGGTCGGGTAGCGGGACCCGAGGCTCTTACAATGAGCAGTTCTTC. Its translation: CAWRSGSGTRGSYNEQFF.

V and J are TRBV10-3 and TRBJ2-3; D is possibly TRBD1 (6 bases). Looked up from germline, CDR1 is ENHRY and CDR2 is SYGVKD. V gave up 6 bases and J gave up 6 bases, with 19 bases separating them. The CDR3 has 15 residues. CDR3 in DNA: TGTGCCATCAGCCCTCAACAGGGCTTCTACGATACGCAGTATTTT. Translating gives CAISPQQGFYDTQYF.

The chain links TRBV9 to TRBJ1-1, with D possibly being TRBD1 (5 bases). This CDR3 contains 16 residues. Trimming left V 0 bases short and J 3 bases short, with 15 bases between. Germline V gives CDR1 SGDLS, CDR2 YYNGEE. The CDR3 nucleotides read TGTGCCAGCAGCGTAGTCCCAGGGTCACGGGACACTGAAGCTTTCTTT. This sequence encodes CASSVVPGSRDTEAFF.

This clone was seen a few times. The V call is TRBV7-2, the J call TRBJ2-3, with 15 bases fitting TRBD2. Germline values: CDR1 SGHTA, CDR2 FQGNSA. The CDR3 sequence is 17 residues long. Trimming at V came to 5 bases and at J to 3 bases, leaving 6 bases not matched to a gene. The CDR3 bases are TGTGCCAGCAGCGCAGGACTAGCGGGGGGGATGACAGATACGCAGTATTTT. This gives the protein CASSAGLAGGMTDTQYF.

The J gene is TRBJ1-2, the V gene TRBV7-9; D unclear. Germline lookup yields CDR1 SEHNR and CDR2 FQNEAQ (reference sequence). This CDR3 comprises 14 residues. Trimming pared 2 bases from V and 1 base from J, leaving 8 bases between. The CDR3 is CASSLLPSNYGYTF. The CDR3, as DNA: TGTGCCAGCAGCTTATTGCCCAGTAACTATGGCTACACCTTC.

The V and J genes are TRBV5-4 and TRBJ2-3, with D maybe TRBD1 (5 bases). V was trimmed by 3 bases and J by 3 bases, leaving 11 bases between them. This CDR3 is 14 amino acids long. CDR1 and CDR2 from the germline V gene are SGHNT and YYREEE (reference sequence). In DNA, the CDR3 is TGTGCCAGCAGCTGGAAGGGGTTGACAGATACGCAGTATTTT. It encodes CASSWKGLTDTQYF.

This rearrangement joins TRBV4-3 to TRBJ2-1, with 9 bases lining up with TRBD2. The CDR3 loop spans 16 amino acids. V shed 0 bases, J shed 10 bases, and the junction held 10 bases outside the gene matches. Germline V gene sequence: CDR1 LGHNA, CDR2 YSLEER. CDR3 amino acids: CASSQDGGGAVEEQFF. Written as DNA, the CDR3 is TGCGCCAGCAGCCAAGATGGCGGGGGGGCCGTGGAGGAGCAGTTCTTC.

The V call is TRBV27, the J call TRBJ1-1, with 11 bases that match TRBD1. Germline V gives CDR1 MNHEY, CDR2 SMNVEV (reference sequence). With V trimmed by 7 bases and J by 7 bases, 17 bases remained unmatched. This CDR3 has 17 residues. CDR3 coding DNA: TGTGCCAGCACCCCTCCCGGACAGGGGGCGGCTCGGCGTGAAGCTTTCTTT. Protein product: CASTPPGQGAARREAFF.

The CDR3 is CASSFGTPYNEQFF. The CDR3, as DNA: TGTGCCAGCAGCTTTGGGACACCGTACAATGAGCAGTTCTTC. The rearrangement joins TRBV7-2 to TRBJ2-1, with D perhaps TRBD1 (6 bases). Germline CDR1 reads SGHTA; CDR2 reads FQGNSA. Trimming took 3 bases from V and 4 from J, leaving 10 bases between them. The CDR3 loop spans 14 amino acids.

This clone has only a few counts. The chain is built from TRBV9 and TRBJ1-6; D gene ambiguous. V was clipped by 2 bases and J by 7 bases, with 10 bases between them. The CDR3 length is 14 residues. Germline CDR1 reads SGDLS; CDR2 reads YYNGEE. The CDR3 DNA follows: TGTGCCAGCAGCGTCCGGGAGGGCAATTCACCCCTCCACTTT. It encodes CASSVREGNSPLHF.

The chain couples TRBV11-3 to TRBJ2-7; D is perhaps TRBD2 (5 bases). The CDR3 has 14 amino acids. Trimming removed 5 bases from V and 2 bases from J, with 13 bases in between. CDR1 and CDR2 from the germline V gene are SGHNT and YENEEA. The CDR3 spells CASSLRTGTYEQYF. CDR3 DNA sequence: TGTGCCAGCAGCCTTCGGACTGGGACCTACGAGCAGTACTTC.

This clone was observed once. J is TRBJ2-5 and V is TRBV7-9; 7 bases are shared with TRBD2. CDR1 and CDR2 from the germline V gene are SEHNR and FQNEAQ (reference sequence). The CDR3 sequence is 16 residues long. V was pared by 5 bases and J by 2 bases, with 11 bases of the junction left unmatched. CDR3 sequence reads: CASSHTRLAIQETQYF. The CDR3 region has the DNA TGTGCCAGCAGCCACACAAGACTAGCAATACAAGAGACCCAGTACTTC.

V is TRBV7-8 and J is TRBJ1-2, with 10 bases that match TRBD1. Germline V CDR1 and CDR2: SGHVS, FQNEAQ. V gave up 5 bases and J gave up 2 bases; unmatched junction bases: 5. The CDR3 is 15 amino acids. The CDR3 loop is CASSGGTGANYGYTF. In DNA, the CDR3 is TGTGCCAGCAGCGGAGGGACAGGGGCGAACTATGGCTACACCTTC.

V and J are TRBV15 and TRBJ1-6, with TRBD1 identical over 10 bases. V gave up 7 bases and J gave up 7 bases; unmatched junction bases: 7. The CDR3 has 15 residues. Germline V gene lookup returns CDR1 LNHNV and CDR2 YYDKDF (reference sequence). The CDR3 DNA follows: TGTGCCACCAAAAGGGACAGGGGTTACAATTCACCCCTCCACTTT. Translating it yields CATKRDRGYNSPLHF. The complete variable domain, with remaining parts taken from reference TRBV15 and TRBJ1-6, reads DAMVIQNPRYQVTQFGKPVTLSCSQTLNHNVMYWYQQKSSQAPKLLFHYYDKDFNNEADTPDNFQSRRPNTSFCFLDIRSPGLGDTAMYLCATKRDRGYNSPLHFGNGTRLTVT.

The chain is built from TRBV25-1 and TRBJ2-2, with 9 bases matching TRBD2. The CDR3 is 16 amino acids. Trimming cost V 2 bases and J 5 bases; bases outside gene matches: 6. Germline loops: CDR1 MGHDK, CDR2 SYGVNS. The chain's CDR3 is CASSEVRGGHTGELFF. The DNA of the CDR3 is TGTGCCAGCAGTGAAGTGCGGGGGGGACATACCGGGGAGCTGTTTTTT. Looking up the rest from reference TRBV25-1 and TRBJ2-2 gives the full variable domain: EADIYQTPRYLVIGTGKKITLECSQTMGHDKMYWYQQDPGMELHLIHYSYGVNSTEKGDLSSESTVSRIRTEHFPLTLESARPSHTSQYLCASSEVRGGHTGELFFGEGSRLTVL.

The chain recombines TRBV2 with TRBJ1-5; 7 nucleotides align to TRBD1. Trimming at V came to 6 bases and at J to 4 bases, leaving 6 bases not matched to a gene. The CDR3 length is 14 residues. The germline V gene encodes CDR1 SNHLY and CDR2 FYNNEI. CDR3 DNA: TGTGCCAGCAGCAATGACAGGGTAAATCAGCCCCAGCATTTT. Its translation is CASSNDRVNQPQHF.

The gene calls are TRBV6-5 and TRBJ2-3; D possibly corresponds to TRBD1 (7 bases). This CDR3 comprises 14 residues. Deletions cut 7 bases from V and 3 bases from J, with 14 bases between. The V gene's germline CDR1 is MNHEY and CDR2 SVGAGI. CDR3 loop: CASKLAGGTDTQYF. CDR3 coding DNA: TGTGCCAGCAAGTTGGCAGGGGGGACAGATACGCAGTATTTT.

The J gene is TRBJ2-5, the V gene TRBV30; D unresolved. The germline CDR1 and CDR2 sequences are GTSNPN and SVGIG (reference sequence). V was shortened by 0 bases and J by 13 bases, with 15 bases between the two germline ends. The CDR3 runs to 12 residues. The CDR3 is CAWSVPQTPRYF. CDR3 nucleotides: TGTGCCTGGAGTGTACCACAGACCCCCCGGTACTTC. The full variable domain, with the rest looked up from reference TRBV30 and TRBJ2-5, is SQTIHQWPATLVQPVGSPLSLECTVEGTSNPNLYWYRQAAGRGLQLLFYSVGIGQISSEVPQNLSASRPQDRQFILSSKKLLLSDSGFYLCAWSVPQTPRYFGPGTRLLVL.

V usage is TRBV18 and J usage is TRBJ2-7; TRBD2 agrees at 10 bases. The CDR3 length is 16 residues. Germline CDR1 KGHSH, CDR2 LQKENI. V shed 3 bases, J shed 2 bases, and the junction held 7 bases outside the gene matches. The CDR3 loop reads CASSPRGLATAYEQYF. The CDR3 DNA reads as TGTGCCAGCTCACCCAGGGGACTAGCGACTGCCTACGAGCAGTACTTC.

The genes are TRBV18 and TRBJ1-1; D possibly corresponds to TRBD1 (5 bases). This CDR3 region has 12 residues. The germline CDR1 and CDR2 sequences are KGHSH and LQKENI. Trimming took 3 bases from V and 7 from J, leaving 9 bases between them. CDR3 protein: CASSPAGREAFF. CDR3 nucleotide sequence: TGTGCCAGCTCACCGGCGGGACGTGAAGCTTTCTTT.

The V call is TRBV7-9, the J call TRBJ2-2, with unresolved D. Germline values: CDR1 SEHNR, CDR2 FQNEAQ (reference sequence). Trimming stripped 6 bases from V and 13 bases from J, with 21 bases between. The CDR3 contains 14 residues. CDR3 sequence (DNA): TGTGCCAGCAGTAGATCTTCCCCTGCCATTAGGCTGTTTTTT. Amino acids: CASSRSSPAIRLFF. The full variable domain, rest sourced from reference TRBV7-9 and TRBJ2-2, is DTGVSQNPRHKITKRGQNVTFRCDPISEHNRLYWYRQTLGQGPEFLTYFQNEAQLEKSRLLSDRFSAERPKGSFSTLEIQRTEQGDSAMYLCASSRSSPAIRLFFGEGSRLTVL.

V usage is TRBV6-5 and J usage is TRBJ1-2; possible D gene TRBD1, 6 bases. The CDR3 sequence is 15 residues long. Germline V gives CDR1 MNHEY, CDR2 SVGAGI. V dropped 6 bases and J dropped 4 bases, with 18 bases sitting between them. The chain's CDR3 is CASSQRQGPSYGYTF. CDR3 sequence (DNA): TGTGCCAGCAGCCAGCGGCAGGGGCCCAGCTATGGCTACACCTTC.

The chain recombines TRBV6-1 with TRBJ2-7; tentatively, D is TRBD2 (6 bases). From germline, CDR1 is MNHNS and CDR2 SASEGT. Trimming shortened V by 10 bases and J by 4 bases, and 14 bases separated the two germline ends. This CDR3 is built from 12 residues. The CDR3 here is CATSQAGYEQYF. CDR3 in DNA: TGTGCCACATCTCAGGCGGGGTACGAGCAGTACTTC.

The rearrangement uses TRBV11-2 and TRBJ2-3, with D possibly being TRBD2 (6 bases). The V and J ends lost 6 bases and 5 bases respectively, with 15 bases between them. Germline V CDR1 and CDR2: SGHAT, FQNNGV. The CDR3 extends over 14 amino acids. CDR3 bases: TGTGCCAGCAGTCGCGGGCGGGGCAAAGATACGCAGTATTTT. This sequence encodes CASSRGRGKDTQYF. Full variable domain (rest looked up from reference TRBV11-2 and TRBJ2-3): EAGVAQSPRYKIIEKRQSVAFWCNPISGHATLYWYQQILGQGPKLLIQFQNNGVVDDSQLPKDRFSAERLKGVDSTLKIQPAKLEDSAVYLCASSRGRGKDTQYFGPGTRLTVL.

The chain employs TRBV7-2 and TRBJ1-1; D is possibly TRBD1 (5 bases). This CDR3 comprises 15 residues. The germline gives CDR1 SGHTA, CDR2 FQGNSA. Trimming removed 8 bases from V and 1 base from J, with 17 bases in between. CDR3 bases: TGTGCCAGCTGGGGGGACCGGGAGTGGAACACTGAAGCTTTCTTT. Translated: CASWGDREWNTEAFF.